This T cell receptor (beta chain) was recorded in a study of T cells in Graves' hyperthyroidism and ophthalmopathy. Findings and limits, study-wide: Most clonotypes expanded in thyroid above 0.001 were likewise present in blood.

V was cut by 0 bases and J by 3 bases, with 15 bases left in between. The length of the CDR3 is 16 residues. Germline V gives CDR1 MGHRA, CDR2 YSYEKL. The source material, RNA transcripts, was used to amplify TCR beta CDR3 regions. The HTBI primer set drove a first-round RT-PCR of the TCR CDR3. TCRdb re-called the multiplex PCR reads through MiXCR, storing one row per CDR3 protein. Here the sample spans approximately 370,000 distinct CDR3 sequences, about 18% being singletons. In its sample, this clonotype was seen a few times. The antigen is undetermined. These patients, aged 18 to 65, had recently diagnosed hyperthyroidism lasting under 2 months.

This clonotype originated in a woman between 25 and 40 years old with Graves' hyperthyroidism that later progressed to Graves' ophthalmopathy. Sequencing was done on a sample of blood. The chain has TRBV4-1 and TRBJ2-7; D is possibly TRBD1 (7 bases). CDR3 sequence reads: CASSQEPQGGYYEQYF. CDR3 in DNA: TGCGCCAGCAGCCAAGAACCTCAGGGGGGATACTACGAGCAGTACTTC.